This T cell receptor beta chain appears in the sequencing data of a study of beta chain features in type 1 diabetes. V was cut by 4 bases and J by 10 bases, with 11 bases left in between. CDR3 length: 12 residues. Germline V gene lookup returns CDR1 SNHLY and CDR2 FYNNEI. The study's findings and limits: PCR might show a preference for shorter templates, equally across patients and controls. The naive, central memory and Treg TCRB repertoires looked more alike in patients than they did in healthy donors. Possibly, sequencing cDNA over-represented cells that had high TCR expression levels. Patients with type 1 diabetes carried fewer insertions and had more deletions at their VDJ junctions.

Sequencing targeted expressed TCRB transcripts, as all isolated RNA had been reverse transcribed. Only in-frame clones appear in the TCRdb table, and some are missing; sequencing was by immunoSEQ multiplex PCR. The sample lists under 450,000 clones; approximately 16% were seen once. As for this clone: Its antigen is not known.

The sequenced sample consisted of naive CD4+ T cells from blood. This sequence was found in a woman aged 18-35 years in good health. The chain employs TRBV2 and TRBJ2-1; D unresolved. As DNA, the CDR3 is TGTGCCAGCAGTGTTCTTGAGGTAGAGCAGTTCTTC. Its protein product is CASSVLEVEQFF.